Reported below is one TCR beta chain. In the authors' methods: Reference gene primer amplification gave nucleated cell count estimates. Data came from immunoSEQ multiplex PCR; TCRdb stores just in-frame clones and leaves some out. The DNA gave D and trimming, while V, J and clone size come from that table. Here the sample spans about 260,000 clones, about 89% being singletons. The sample is drawn from a study of blood T cell repertoires in COVID-19. About the research overall: Samples of COVID-19 (acute and convalescent) were obtained from the United States, Italy and Spain. T cells, B-cell-depleted T cells, or PBMCs provided the cDNA or gDNA that served as material.

The J segment lost 1 base and the V segment lost 3 bases, leaving 0 bases of the junction unmatched. Germline CDR1 reads DFQATT; CDR2 reads SNEGSKA (reference sequence). The CDR3 has 13 amino acids. This sequence joins TRBV20-1 and TRBJ2-3; 8 nucleotides align to TRBD2. This receptor was obtained from a man in his forties who had recovered from COVID-19. Material: peripheral blood. The CDR3 reads CSASSGGTDTQYF. The CDR3 DNA reads as TGCAGTGCTAGTAGCGGGGGCACAGATACGCAGTATTTT.